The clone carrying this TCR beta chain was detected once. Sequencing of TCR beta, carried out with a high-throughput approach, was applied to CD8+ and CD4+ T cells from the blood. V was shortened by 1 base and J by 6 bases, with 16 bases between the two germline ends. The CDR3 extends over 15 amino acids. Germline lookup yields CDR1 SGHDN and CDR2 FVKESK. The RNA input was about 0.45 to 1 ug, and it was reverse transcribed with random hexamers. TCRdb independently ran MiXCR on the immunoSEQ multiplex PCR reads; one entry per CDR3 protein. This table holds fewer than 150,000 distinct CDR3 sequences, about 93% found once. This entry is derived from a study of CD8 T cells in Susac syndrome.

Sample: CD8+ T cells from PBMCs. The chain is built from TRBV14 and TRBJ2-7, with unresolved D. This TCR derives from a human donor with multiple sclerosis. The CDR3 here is CASSQVQRTPFEQYF. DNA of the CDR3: TGTGCCAGCAGCCAAGTACAGAGGACCCCATTCGAGCAGTACTTC.